This T cell receptor beta chain was found in a study of tumor-infiltrating lymphocytes in primary liver carcinoma. About the study: Staged T1-T3 N0M0, the tumors had sizes that ranged from roughly 4.2 to 10 cm across.

Study observations and caveats: Because the samples were bulk unsorted, the study did not compare CD4+ and CD8+ repertoires. Against blood, tumors held a significantly higher top-250-clone fraction (p = 0.039).

Production of TCR beta cDNA used 500 ng total RNA together with a constant-region primer. Modified slightly, ARM-PCR produced TCR beta libraries over three nested multiplex PCR rounds. MiXCR, applied by TCRdb to the multiplex PCR reads, yields one record per CDR3 protein. The sample includes about 200,000 distinct CDR3 sequences, 65% seen only once; the top ten take about 7.1%. Unsorted whole blood served as the source of blood RNA, and germline DNA was extracted as well. Concerning this clonotype: Its target is not known.

Material for sequencing was peripheral blood. The sequence came from a woman aged 60 to 75 with primary liver carcinoma and hepatitis B virus infection.

The CDR3 DNA reads as TGCAGGTTCACGAGGCCCGACAGGGGTGAGACCCAGTACTTC. This gives the protein CRFTRPDRGETQYF. The V gene is TRBV29-1, the J gene TRBJ2-5; 8 bases are shared with TRBD1. The CDR3 length is 14 residues. Per germline, CDR1 SQVTM and CDR2 ANQGSEA. The whole variable domain, filled in from reference TRBV29-1 and TRBJ2-5, reads SAVISQKPSRDICQRGTSLTIQCQVDSQVTMMFWYRQQPGQSLTLIATANQGSEATYESGFVIDKFPISRPNLTFSTLTVSNMSPEDSSIYLCRFTRPDRGETQYFGPGTRLLVL.